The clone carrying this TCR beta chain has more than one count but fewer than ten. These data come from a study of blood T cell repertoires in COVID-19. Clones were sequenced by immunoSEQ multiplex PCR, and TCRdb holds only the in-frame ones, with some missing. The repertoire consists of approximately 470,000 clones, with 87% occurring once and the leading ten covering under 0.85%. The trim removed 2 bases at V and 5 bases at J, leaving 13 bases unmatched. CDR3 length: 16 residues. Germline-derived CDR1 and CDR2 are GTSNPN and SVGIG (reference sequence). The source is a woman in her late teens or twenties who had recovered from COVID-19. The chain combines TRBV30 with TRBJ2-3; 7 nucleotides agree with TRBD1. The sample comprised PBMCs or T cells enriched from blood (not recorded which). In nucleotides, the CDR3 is TGTGCCTGGAGTACCCTTCCTGACAGGGCCGTAGATACGCAGTATTTT. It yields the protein CAWSTLPDRAVDTQYF.